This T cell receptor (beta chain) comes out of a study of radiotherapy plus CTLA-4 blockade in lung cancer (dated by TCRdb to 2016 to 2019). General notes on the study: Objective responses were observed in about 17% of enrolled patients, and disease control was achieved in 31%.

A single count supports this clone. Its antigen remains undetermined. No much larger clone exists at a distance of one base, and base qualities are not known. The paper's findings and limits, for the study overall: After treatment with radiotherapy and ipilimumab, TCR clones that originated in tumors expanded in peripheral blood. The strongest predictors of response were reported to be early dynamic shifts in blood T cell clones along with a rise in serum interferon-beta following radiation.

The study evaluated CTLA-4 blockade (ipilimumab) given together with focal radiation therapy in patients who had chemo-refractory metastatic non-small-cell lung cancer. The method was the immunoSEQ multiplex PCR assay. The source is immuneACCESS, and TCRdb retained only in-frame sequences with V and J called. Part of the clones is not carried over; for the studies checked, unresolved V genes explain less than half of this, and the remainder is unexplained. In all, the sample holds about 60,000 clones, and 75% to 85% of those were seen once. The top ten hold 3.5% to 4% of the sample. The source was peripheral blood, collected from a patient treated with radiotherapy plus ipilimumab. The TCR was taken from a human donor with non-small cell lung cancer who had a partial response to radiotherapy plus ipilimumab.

The CDR3 corresponds to CASSVGAPQNEQFF. The base sequence is TGTGCCAGCAGCGTAGGGGCCCCTCAGAATGAGCAGTTCTTC. Rearrangement joined TRBV9 to TRBJ2-1; confidence is insufficient to name the D gene. Relative to germline, V is 0 bases shorter and J is 7 bases shorter, with 11 bases between their ends. Its CDR3 holds 14 amino acids, cysteine through phenylalanine. Solely the CDR3 DNA is kept, with 42 bases framed from the first base. Reading the germline V gene gives CDR1 SGDLS and CDR2 YYNGEE.